This T cell receptor (beta chain) is drawn from a study of blood T cell repertoires in COVID-19 (dated by TCRdb to about 2020). Regarding the study in general: Samples from collaborators originated in the United States, Italy and Spain and spanned both the acute and convalescent phases of COVID-19. Samples were obtained from the ongoing ImmuneRACE study (first 160 participants) and from 1,200 or so subjects provided by 6 global collaborators. The dataset comprised deeply sampled blood TCRbeta repertoires from subjects exposed to, actively infected with, or recovered from COVID-19. Nearly every sample came with metadata listing a de-identified subject ID, COVID-19 status, age in years and sex. The repertoires were made available in a free public database intended to serve as a resource for research on the immune response to SARS-CoV-2. Where available, HLA class I and class II types were taken from metadata supplied by the sample provider and were not determined by assay-based typing. The prospective study material was composed of cDNA or gDNA derived from T cells, B-cell-depleted T cells, or PBMCs. Broader findings and caveats from the paper: The quantity of clinical and demographic metadata differed by source and by participant and was supplied without curation.

TCRbeta CDR3 regions were amplified from genomic DNA by means of the immunoSEQ Assay, a bias-controlled multiplex PCR. Per the original workflow: Within the assay, amplification of reference gene primers was used to estimate how many nucleated cells each sample contained. To quantify the absolute abundance of each unique TCRbeta CDR3 rearrangement, sequence reads were collapsed and filtered. For each sample, productive Simpson clonality was calculated as the square root of Simpson's diversity index across productive rearrangements. Held by TCRdb, this immuneACCESS table contains in-frame sequences only and omits some clones. Under half of the omission traces to an unresolved V gene where checked; the cause of the rest is unknown. V and J calls and clone size are copied from that table; D and trimming were computed from the DNA. The sample table records 100,000 to 150,000 clones; 85% of these occur just once. Together, the top ten hold about 7% of the sample.

The CDR3 holds 13 amino acids from the cysteine to the phenylalanine. The only DNA kept is the CDR3, 39 bases in frame from the first base. Trimming removed 4 bases from V and 10 bases from J, leaving 14 bases between the germline ends. Per the germline V gene (reference sequence), GTSNPN is the CDR1 and SVGIG is the CDR2. A note on this clone: The antigen it binds to is not known. One base away there is no much larger clone; base qualities are not given.

Each collaborating institution followed its own protocols to collect whole blood in K2EDTA tubes. For TCRbeta analysis, collaborator samples were shipped as frozen whole blood, as isolated PBMCs, or as DNA extracted from either sample type. Material for sequencing was peripheral blood. This clonotype was sampled from a man of 80 years or more with active or convalescent COVID-19. This sequence uses TRBV30 and TRBJ1-6; TRBD1 could be the D gene, as 5 bases match. In nucleotide form, the sequence is TGTGCCTGGAAGGCTCGGGGGTGGTCACCCCTCCACTTT. Its product reads: CAWKARGWSPLHF.